Below are 27 T cell receptor beta chains sequenced from a single sample in a study of T cell repertoires in cytomegalovirus infection. Using its own MiXCR run on the reads, TCRdb lists one record per CDR3 protein. This table has about 230,000 distinct CDR3 sequences, roughly 23% appearing once. Sequenced sample: CD8+ T cells from PBMCs. These receptors were taken from a human donor in good health (CMV status not recorded). Some clones in this sample may be carry-over from other donors' samples.

This chain joins TRBV2 and TRBJ2-2; 7 nucleotides match TRBD1. The CDR3 is made up of 15 amino acids. The germline CDR1 and CDR2 sequences are SNHLY and FYNNEI. Germline trimming cut 6 bases from V and 6 bases from J; bases unmatched to any gene: 10. The CDR3 is CASRKGAGSAGELFF. The CDR3 coding sequence is TGTGCCAGCAGAAAGGGGGCAGGGTCGGCCGGGGAGCTGTTTTTT.

This clonotype was picked up one time. The chain employs TRBV27 and TRBJ2-3, with D perhaps given as TRBD1 or TRBD2 (6 bases each). V shed 3 bases and J shed 0 bases, with 13 bases lying between them. Germline CDR1 reads MNHEY; CDR2 reads SMNVEV (reference sequence). The CDR3 length is 16 residues. As DNA, the CDR3 is TGTGCCAGCAGTTTCCTGGGGGGCATTAGCACAGATACGCAGTATTTT. Residues: CASSFLGGISTDTQYF.

This clonotype was detected a few times. V gene TRBV19 combines with J gene TRBJ1-2; D gene uncertain. Trimming removed 6 bases at V and 6 bases at J, with 14 bases between. This CDR3 is 13 amino acids long. In germline, CDR1 is LNHDA, CDR2 SQIVND (reference sequence). CDR3 bases: TGTGCCAGTAGGGCAGGCATTGTGGATGGCTACACCTTC. Translating gives CASRAGIVDGYTF.

This clonotype was observed a handful of times. The gene calls are TRBV30 and TRBJ2-1; D uncertain. Germline-derived CDR1 and CDR2 are GTSNPN and SVGIG (reference sequence). V dropped 1 base and J dropped 6 bases, with 10 bases sitting between them. This CDR3 contains 13 residues. The CDR3 loop reads CAWSDGVPNEQFF. CDR3 in DNA: TGTGCCTGGAGTGATGGCGTTCCCAATGAGCAGTTCTTC. The variable domain in full, with the rest retrieved from reference TRBV30 and TRBJ2-1, is SQTIHQWPATLVQPVGSPLSLECTVEGTSNPNLYWYRQAAGRGLQLLFYSVGIGQISSEVPQNLSASRPQDRQFILSSKKLLLSDSGFYLCAWSDGVPNEQFFGPGTRLTVL.

This clonotype was counted at least ten times. The gene calls are TRBV7-2 and TRBJ2-7; D remains unclear. Trimming took off 1 base at V and 3 bases at J, with 10 bases between the two ends. Germline CDR1 is SGHTA and CDR2 is FQGNSA. This CDR3 contains 14 residues. The DNA of the CDR3 is TGTGCCAGCAGCTTAGTAGGCCCGCGCTACGAGCAGTACTTC. It encodes CASSLVGPRYEQYF.

This clonotype was recorded at least ten times. CDR3 nucleotides: TGTGCCAGCAATGGCGAGAACACCGGGGAGCTGTTTTTT. Protein sequence: CASNGENTGELFF. The gene calls are TRBV7-6 and TRBJ2-2; D uncertain. Germline CDR1 SGHVS, CDR2 FNYEAQ. Trimming stripped 7 bases from V and 1 base from J, with 7 bases between. There are 13 residues in the CDR3. Full variable domain (outside the CDR3, taken from reference TRBV7-6 and TRBJ2-2): GAGVSQSPRYKVTKRGQDVALRCDPISGHVSLYWYRQALGQGPEFLTYFNYEAQQDKSGLPNDRFSAERPEGSISTLTIQRTEQRDSAMYRCASNGENTGELFFGEGSRLTVL.

This chain connects TRBV23-1 to TRBJ1-3; D remains unclear. TRBV23-1 is an ORF, with its function uncertain. There are 11 residues in the CDR3. Trimming cost V 9 bases and J 7 bases, with 10 bases left between them. CDR3 sequence (DNA): TGCGCCAGAGACATCGCGAACACCATATATTTT. It is translated as CARDIANTIYF.

The J gene is TRBJ2-7, the V gene TRBV7-8, with TRBD2 matching 11 bases. Germline loops: CDR1 SGHVS, CDR2 FQNEAQ. Germline trimming cut 4 bases from V and 3 bases from J; bases unmatched to any gene: 14. The CDR3 length is 18 residues. Here the CDR3 DNA reads TGTGCCAGCAGCTCCGTTGGATTTCTAGCGGGGGGAATCTACGAGCAGTACTTC. Protein: CASSSVGFLAGGIYEQYF.

V usage is TRBV18 and J usage is TRBJ2-7, with D unresolved. Germline assignment: CDR1 KGHSH and CDR2 LQKENI. V lost 3 bases and J lost 2, with 11 bases in between. This CDR3 has 14 amino acids. The CDR3 loop is CASSPGTPTYEQYF. The CDR3 DNA follows: TGTGCCAGCTCACCTGGTACACCGACCTACGAGCAGTACTTC.

There are many counts of this clonotype. CDR3 sequence: CASSPGWGGEQYF. CDR3 in DNA: TGTGCCAGCAGCCCCGGATGGGGGGGAGAGCAGTACTTC. The chain links TRBV7-9 to TRBJ2-7, with 7 bases lining up with TRBD2. The CDR3 is 13 amino acids. CDR1 and CDR2 from the germline V gene are SEHNR and FQNEAQ (reference sequence). After removal of 5 bases from V and 7 bases from J, the junction contained 8 bases not matched to a gene. Looking up the rest from reference TRBV7-9 and TRBJ2-7 gives the full variable domain: DTGVSQNPRHKITKRGQNVTFRCDPISEHNRLYWYRQTLGQGPEFLTYFQNEAQLEKSRLLSDRFSAERPKGSFSTLEIQRTEQGDSAMYLCASSPGWGGEQYFGPGTRLTVT.

The chain has TRBV19 and TRBJ2-7; either TRBD1 or TRBD2 may supply D (5 bases each). V was shortened by 6 bases and J by 7 bases, with 13 bases between the two germline ends. The CDR3 contains 12 residues. The germline V gene encodes CDR1 LNHDA and CDR2 SQIVND (reference sequence). As DNA, the CDR3 is TGTGCCAGTAGGAAGGGACCCCGGGAGCAGTACTTC. Translation gives CASRKGPREQYF. Full variable domain (missing parts from reference TRBV19 and TRBJ2-7): DGGITQSPKYLFRKEGQNVTLSCEQNLNHDAMYWYRQDPGQGLRLIYYSQIVNDFQKGDIAEGYSVSREKKESFPLTVTSAQKNPTAFYLCASRKGPREQYFGPGTRLTVT.

The sample holds a few counts of this clonotype. The V call is TRBV4-2, the J call TRBJ1-1; D is undetermined. Trimming shortened V by 0 bases and J by 3 bases, and 14 bases separated the two germline ends. The germline V gene encodes CDR1 LGHNA and CDR2 YNFKEQ. The CDR3 has 16 amino acids. CDR3 DNA sequence: TGTGCCAGCAGCCAAGAAGCCGGCGGATTTTACACTGAAGCTTTCTTT. Translated: CASSQEAGGFYTEAFF.

This chain uses TRBV4-1 with TRBJ1-2; the D gene is possibly TRBD1 (5 bases). Trimming left V 0 bases short and J 4 bases short, with 9 bases between. This CDR3 spans 14 amino acids. Germline V gene lookup returns CDR1 MGHRA and CDR2 YSYEKL. CDR3 amino acids: CASSQDRGSYGYTF. CDR3 sequence (DNA): TGCGCCAGCAGCCAAGATAGGGGATCCTATGGCTACACCTTC.

CDR3 sequence reads: CARIQNMNTEAFF. CDR3 sequence (DNA): TGTGCCAGGATCCAGAACATGAACACTGAAGCTTTCTTT. The chain combines TRBV14 with TRBJ1-1; D not certain. The V and J ends lost 9 bases and 0 bases respectively, with 11 bases between them. The CDR3 totals 13 residues. CDR1 and CDR2 (germline): SGHDN, FVKESK.

The V gene is TRBV5-1, the J gene TRBJ2-7, with TRBD2 as a possible D gene (5 bases). The V gene lost 2 bases and the J gene lost 7 bases, with 13 bases spanning the gap. This CDR3 is 13 amino acids long. Germline CDR1 and CDR2: SGHRS and YFSETQ. CDR3 residues: CASSFQDWEEQYF. In DNA form, the CDR3 reads TGCGCCAGCAGCTTTCAAGATTGGGAGGAGCAGTACTTC.

This clonotype was found a few times. This chain uses TRBV27 with TRBJ2-3; D may be TRBD2 (6 bases). The CDR3 extends over 16 amino acids. The germline V gene has CDR1 MNHEY and CDR2 SMNVEV (reference sequence). Trimming stripped 1 base from V and 0 bases from J, with 11 bases between. The CDR3 spells CASSLWGGSSTDTQYF. In nucleotides, the CDR3 is TGTGCCAGCAGTTTATGGGGAGGTTCTAGCACAGATACGCAGTATTTT.

In this sample, this clonotype turned up a few times. The chain links TRBV7-2 to TRBJ2-2; 7 nucleotides line up with TRBD1. Germline CDR1 reads SGHTA; CDR2 reads FQGNSA. V shed 8 bases and J 4 bases; nucleotides not matched to a gene: 7. CDR3 size: 14 residues. The CDR3 reads CASGVPGGTGELFF. The CDR3 DNA reads TGTGCCAGCGGAGTTCCAGGGGGCACCGGGGAGCTGTTTTTT.

Comment on this clonotype: Just one base apart from a much larger clone, this may be a read error. This chain joins TRBV13 and TRBJ2-1, with 10 bases identical to TRBD1. This CDR3 has 15 residues. The V segment lost 5 bases and the J segment 1 base; nucleotides outside the gene matches: 2. The germline V gene has CDR1 PRHDT and CDR2 FYEKMQ (reference sequence). The chain's CDR3 is CASSQGQGSYNEQFF. For the CDR3, the DNA is TGTGCCAGCAGCCAGGGACAGGGGTCCTACAATGAGCAGTTCTTC.

V usage is TRBV7-6 and J usage is TRBJ2-1; 10 bases agree with TRBD2. This CDR3 is built from 15 residues. Germline V lookup: CDR1 SGHVS, CDR2 FNYEAQ. With V trimmed by 6 bases and J by 9 bases, 11 bases remained unmatched. CDR3 DNA: TGTGCCAGCAGTCCGAGAGGGACTAGCGAGAGTGAGCAGTTCTTC. Residues: CASSPRGTSESEQFF.

This clonotype was observed at least ten times. The V gene is TRBV5-5, the J gene TRBJ1-1; possibly TRBD1 for D (5 bases). V lost 1 base and J 0 bases, leaving 13 bases between the germline ends. There are 16 residues in the CDR3. Germline CDR1 is SGHKS and CDR2 is YYEKEE (reference sequence). CDR3 protein: CASSLWGGSMNTEAFF. The CDR3 DNA is TGTGCCAGCAGCTTGTGGGGGGGGAGTATGAACACTGAAGCTTTCTTT. Supplemented by reference TRBV5-5 and TRBJ1-1, the full variable domain reads DAGVTQSPTHLIKTRGQQVTLRCSPISGHKSVSWYQQVLGQGPQFIFQYYEKEERGRGNFPDRFSARQFPNYSSELNVNALLLGDSALYLCASSLWGGSMNTEAFFGQGTRLTVV.

The rearrangement links TRBV11-1 to TRBJ2-1; perhaps D is TRBD1 or TRBD2 (5 bases each). The CDR3 sequence is 15 residues long. V was trimmed by 1 base and J by 2 bases, leaving 9 bases between them. Per the germline V gene, CDR1 is SGHAT and CDR2 is FQDESV (reference sequence). The CDR3 nucleotides read TGTGCCAGCAGCTTAGTGTGGGGGACCTACAATGAGCAGTTCTTC. Translated, it gives CASSLVWGTYNEQFF.

A few counts support this clonotype. The V gene is TRBV30, the J gene TRBJ2-1, with no clear D. Germline V gives CDR1 GTSNPN, CDR2 SVGIG (reference sequence). V lost 1 base to trimming and J lost 1 base, with 8 bases between them. CDR3 length: 14 residues. The chain's CDR3 is CAWSGDPSYNEQFF. In DNA, the CDR3 is TGTGCCTGGAGTGGCGATCCTTCCTACAATGAGCAGTTCTTC.

This clonotype was recorded many times. The V and J genes are TRBV2 and TRBJ2-1, with 11 bases matching TRBD1. This CDR3 contains 15 residues. V was clipped by 4 bases and J by 2 bases; unmatched bases: 1. Looked up from germline, CDR1 is SNHLY and CDR2 is FYNNEI. The CDR3 here is CASSGGQGAYNEQFF. The CDR3 region has the DNA TGTGCCAGCAGTGGGGGACAGGGGGCCTACAATGAGCAGTTCTTC. The full variable domain, rest sourced from reference TRBV2 and TRBJ2-1, is EPEVTQTPSHQVTQMGQEVILRCVPISNHLYFYWYRQILGQKVEFLVSFYNNEISEKSEIFDDQFSVERPDGSNFTLKIRSTKLEDSAMYFCASSGGQGAYNEQFFGPGTRLTVL.

The V gene is TRBV20-1, the J gene TRBJ2-2, with D tentatively TRBD1 or TRBD2 (5 bases each). CDR3 length: 14 residues. Trimming pared 4 bases from V and 7 bases from J, leaving 16 bases between. Germline V CDR1 and CDR2: DFQATT, SNEGSKA (reference sequence). CDR3 sequence reads: CSATGTKVHGELFF. CDR3 bases: TGCAGTGCTACCGGGACCAAGGTGCACGGGGAGCTGTTTTTT.

This clonotype was counted only a few times. The chain is built from TRBV12-3 or TRBV12-4 and TRBJ1-1, with 8 bases that match TRBD1. The CDR3 length is 15 residues. V shed 4 bases and J 0 bases; nucleotides not matched to a gene: 4. The CDR3 DNA reads as TGTGCCAGCAGTTCCGACAGGGGTATGAACACTGAAGCTTTCTTT. Translated: CASSSDRGMNTEAFF.

This clonotype was recorded a few times. The chain couples TRBV7-8 to TRBJ2-3; maybe TRBD2 (7 bases). CDR3 length: 16 amino acids. V was cut by 2 bases and J by 1 base, with 13 bases left in between. Germline values: CDR1 SGHVS, CDR2 FQNEAQ. The CDR3 here is CASSLSRGGRTDTQYF. The CDR3 DNA sequence: TGTGCCAGCAGCTTATCACGCGGGGGCCGCACAGATACGCAGTATTTT. The variable domain in full, completed from reference TRBV7-8 and TRBJ2-3, reads GAGVSQSPRYKVAKRGQDVALRCDPISGHVSLFWYQQALGQGPEFLTYFQNEAQLDKSGLPSDRFFAERPEGSVSTLKIQRTQQEDSAVYLCASSLSRGGRTDTQYFGPGTRLTVL.

On this clonotype: A read error may account for a junction end that differs from germline. The CDR3 region is CATQSGGERYF. The DNA for the CDR3 is TGTGCCACTCAGTCGGGCGGCGAGCGGTACTTC. The chain carries TRBV6-1 and TRBJ2-7; no clear D. In germline, CDR1 is MNHNS, CDR2 SASEGT. There are 11 residues in the CDR3.